This T cell receptor (beta chain) appears in the sequencing data of a study of blood T cell repertoires in COVID-19. CDR1 is KGHDR, CDR2 SFDVKD, per germline. The CDR3 spans 14 residues. With 2 bases removed from V and 7 bases from J, the gap between germline ends came to 14 bases. Repertoires were generated with immunoSEQ multiplex PCR, while TCRdb's copy carries only in-frame clones and drops some. The sample contains 55,000 to 65,000 clones, about 80% of which appear only once. The TCR comes from a man aged 55 to 70 with acute or convalescent COVID-19. The V call is TRBV24-1, the J call TRBJ2-7; possible D gene TRBD1, 6 bases. Sequencing input: peripheral blood. This CDR3 is CATSDSARTEEQYF. The CDR3 DNA is TGTGCCACCAGTGATTCGGCTCGGACAGAAGAGCAGTACTTC.